The rows below give T cell receptor beta chains drawn from one sample of a study of shared clonotypes between healthy human individuals. Profiling relied on immunoSEQ multiplex PCR, and the TCRdb table lists in-frame clones only, not all of them. The sample yields millions of clones, about 94% seen once. Sequencing was performed on naive CD8+ T cells sorted from blood. The receptor set was obtained from a man aged 18 to 30 in good health. Both conserved end residues are part of each CDR3. D genes are given only for firm matches. Clone size is shown for a subset of rows, as once, few, many or a class of expanded clone.

J gene: TRBJ2-3; V gene: TRBV9; D gene: -; clone size: once; CDR3 DNA: TGTGCCAGCAGCGTAGAGGGCAGGCCCACAGATACGCAGTATTTT; CDR3 protein: CASSVEGRPTDTQYF
J gene: TRBJ2-2; V gene: TRBV9; D gene: TRBD1; clone size: -; CDR3 DNA: TGTGCCAGCAGCGTCACGGGACAGGGGGACGGGGAGCTGTTTTTT; CDR3 protein: CASSVTGQGDGELFF
J gene: TRBJ2-7; V gene: TRBV10-1; D gene: -; clone size: -; CDR3 DNA: TGCGCCAGCAGTCTTTTCGGGCCTCTGGACGAGCAGTACTTC; CDR3 protein: CASSLFGPLDEQYF
J gene: TRBJ1-5; V gene: TRBV28; D gene: -; clone size: -; CDR3 DNA: TGTGCCAGCAGTCCCCGGACAGTCTTAGGGAATCAGCCCCAGCATTTT; CDR3 protein: CASSPRTVLGNQPQHF
J gene: TRBJ2-5; V gene: TRBV5-1; D gene: TRBD2; clone size: -; CDR3 DNA: TGCGCCAGCAGCTATGGGACTATGGAGACCCAGTACTTC; CDR3 protein: CASSYGTMETQYF
J gene: TRBJ1-1; V gene: TRBV9; D gene: -; clone size: -; CDR3 DNA: TGTGCCAGCAGCGTAATGGGGGCTGGAGAAGCTTTCTTT; CDR3 protein: CASSVMGAGEAFF
J gene: TRBJ1-2; V gene: TRBV2; D gene: -; clone size: -; CDR3 DNA: TGTGCCAGCAGTGAACCGGAGGGTCGAGGCTACACCTTC; CDR3 protein: CASSEPEGRGYTF
J gene: TRBJ2-1; V gene: TRBV7-9; D gene: -; clone size: -; CDR3 DNA: TGTGCCAGCAGCTTAGCCTTGGGGACTGGTAACTTTGAGCAGTTCTTC; CDR3 protein: CASSLALGTGNFEQFF
J gene: TRBJ2-3; V gene: TRBV4-1; D gene: -; clone size: -; CDR3 DNA: TGCGCCAGCAGCCTAGGGGGGGGGTCAGATACGCAGTATTTT; CDR3 protein: CASSLGGGSDTQYF
J gene: TRBJ1-2; V gene: TRBV4-1; D gene: TRBD1; clone size: -; CDR3 DNA: TGCGCCAGCAGCCACAAACAGGGGGCAAACTATGGCTACACCTTC; CDR3 protein: CASSHKQGANYGYTF
J gene: TRBJ1-1; V gene: TRBV6-5; D gene: -; clone size: -; CDR3 DNA: TGTGCCAGCAGTTACGGTCAGGGGAGCACTGAAGCTTTCTTT; CDR3 protein: CASSYGQGSTEAFF
J gene: TRBJ2-3; V gene: TRBV27; D gene: -; clone size: -; CDR3 DNA: TGTGCCAGCTCCTCTGGTGGAGGGGGCGGTGGAGATACGCAGTATTTT; CDR3 protein: CASSSGGGGGGDTQYF
J gene: TRBJ1-5; V gene: TRBV19; D gene: -; clone size: -; CDR3 DNA: TGTGCCAGTACCCGGGACGGAGACGGGATCCTGCCCCAGCATTTT; CDR3 protein: CASTRDGDGILPQHF
J gene: TRBJ2-3; V gene: TRBV28; D gene: TRBD2; clone size: -; CDR3 DNA: TGTGCCACCCGGGGGGGAGATACGCAGTATTTT; CDR3 protein: CATRGGDTQYF
J gene: TRBJ2-1; V gene: TRBV7-9; D gene: TRBD2; clone size: once; CDR3 DNA: TGTGCCAGCAGCTCGGGGACTAGCGGGAGATCGCATGAGCAGTTCTTC; CDR3 protein: CASSSGTSGRSHEQFF
J gene: TRBJ2-5; V gene: TRBV6-1; D gene: -; clone size: -; CDR3 DNA: TGTGCCAGCAGTGAACTGGACGGGTTAGAAGGAGAGACCCAGTACTTC; CDR3 protein: CASSELDGLEGETQYF
J gene: TRBJ2-1; V gene: TRBV4-3; D gene: -; clone size: -; CDR3 DNA: TGCGCCAGCAGCCAAGATACGGTTGACGGGGAAGGGGATAATGAGCAGTTCTTC; CDR3 protein: CASSQDTVDGEGDNEQFF
J gene: TRBJ1-2; V gene: TRBV7-9; D gene: -; clone size: -; CDR3 DNA: TGTGCCAGCAGCCTGACGGATGAATATGGCTACACCTTC; CDR3 protein: CASSLTDEYGYTF
J gene: TRBJ2-7; V gene: TRBV2; D gene: TRBD2; clone size: few; CDR3 DNA: TGTGCCAGCCCACCGGCTAGCGGTCTTTACGAGCAGTACTTC; CDR3 protein: CASPPASGLYEQYF
J gene: TRBJ2-4; V gene: TRBV27; D gene: -; clone size: -; CDR3 DNA: TGTGCCAGCCCCTACGGGGACTTTAGCATTCAGTACTTC; CDR3 protein: CASPYGDFSIQYF
J gene: TRBJ1-2; V gene: TRBV19; D gene: -; clone size: -; CDR3 DNA: TGTGCCAGTATTGGGGAGATAACTAACTATGGCTACACCTTC; CDR3 protein: CASIGEITNYGYTF
J gene: TRBJ2-7; V gene: TRBV7-6; D gene: -; clone size: once; CDR3 DNA: TGTGCCAGCAGCTTAGGCGGTTTCTACGAGCAGTACTTC; CDR3 protein: CASSLGGFYEQYF
J gene: TRBJ1-2; V gene: TRBV12-2; D gene: -; clone size: -; CDR3 DNA: TGTGCAAGTCGCTTAGCGGGGACCCTTGACAGGGGCGTTGAGAACTATGGCTACACCTTC; CDR3 protein: CASRLAGTLDRGVENYGYTF
J gene: TRBJ2-3; V gene: TRBV5-1; D gene: -; clone size: -; CDR3 DNA: TGCGCCAGCAGCTTTCTTCTCTCGGTTAAGGCAGGGAGCGTCACAGATACGCAGTATTTT; CDR3 protein: CASSFLLSVKAGSVTDTQYF
J gene: TRBJ2-5; V gene: TRBV7-8; D gene: -; clone size: -; CDR3 DNA: TGTGCCAGCAGCTCTGCGGCCACGATCTGGGAGACCCAGTACTTC; CDR3 protein: CASSSAATIWETQYF
J gene: TRBJ2-5; V gene: TRBV5-1; D gene: -; clone size: -; CDR3 DNA: TGCGCCACCCAGTCGGCACCTGGTCTGGGAGAGACCCAGTACTTC; CDR3 protein: CATQSAPGLGETQYF
J gene: TRBJ2-5; V gene: TRBV19; D gene: TRBD1; clone size: -; CDR3 DNA: TGTGCCAGTAGTATGGACAGGGGGTTGGAGACCCAGTACTTC; CDR3 protein: CASSMDRGLETQYF
J gene: TRBJ2-7; V gene: TRBV27; D gene: -; clone size: -; CDR3 DNA: TGTGCCAGCAGCTTTAGCGGAGCGGCAAACGAGCAGTACTTC; CDR3 protein: CASSFSGAANEQYF
J gene: TRBJ1-6; V gene: TRBV6-5; D gene: -; clone size: -; CDR3 DNA: TGTGCCAGCAGTTACTCCGGCAGCTCCTATAATTCACCCCTCCACTTT; CDR3 protein: CASSYSGSSYNSPLHF
J gene: TRBJ2-7; V gene: TRBV9; D gene: -; clone size: once; CDR3 DNA: TGTGCCAGCAGCCCCCTCCAAGACCTTCGCCCCTTTGAGCAGTACTTC; CDR3 protein: CASSPLQDLRPFEQYF
J gene: TRBJ2-1; V gene: TRBV2; D gene: -; clone size: -; CDR3 DNA: TGTGCCACCTCGTCGGGCCAGAGCTCCTACAATGAGCAGTTCTTC; CDR3 protein: CATSSGQSSYNEQFF
J gene: TRBJ2-7; V gene: TRBV5-5; D gene: -; clone size: -; CDR3 DNA: TGTGCCAGCAGCTTGAGTAAGGGGACGCGGATCTACGAGCAGTACTTC; CDR3 protein: CASSLSKGTRIYEQYF
J gene: TRBJ2-7; V gene: TRBV19; D gene: -; clone size: -; CDR3 DNA: TGTGCCAGTAGTGCCGGACCCCCCACGGAGCAGTACTTC; CDR3 protein: CASSAGPPTEQYF
J gene: TRBJ1-1; V gene: TRBV7-9; D gene: -; clone size: -; CDR3 DNA: TGTGCCAGCAGCGGCGGGACGGTGAACACTGAAGCTTTCTTT; CDR3 protein: CASSGGTVNTEAFF
J gene: TRBJ1-1; V gene: TRBV5-1; D gene: -; clone size: -; CDR3 DNA: TGCGCCAGCAGCTTGACTGGGCAGGTGAACACTGAAGCTTTCTTT; CDR3 protein: CASSLTGQVNTEAFF
J gene: TRBJ2-1; V gene: TRBV9; D gene: TRBD2; clone size: -; CDR3 DNA: TGTGCCAGCAGCCTCGAGCGGGAGGCTTACAATGAGCAGTTCTTC; CDR3 protein: CASSLEREAYNEQFF
J gene: TRBJ2-3; V gene: TRBV5-6; D gene: TRBD2; clone size: -; CDR3 DNA: TGTGCCAGCAGCGAGTGGACTAGCGGCACAGATACGCAGTATTTT; CDR3 protein: CASSEWTSGTDTQYF
J gene: TRBJ1-1; V gene: TRBV29-1; D gene: -; clone size: -; CDR3 DNA: TGCAGCGTTGACGTCTGGGGGCCGGGGACTGAAGCTTTCTTT; CDR3 protein: CSVDVWGPGTEAFF
J gene: TRBJ2-1; V gene: TRBV11-2; D gene: -; clone size: -; CDR3 DNA: TGTGCCAGCAGCTTTGGCAGGCTCGACAGTTCTTACAATGAGCAGTTCTTC; CDR3 protein: CASSFGRLDSSYNEQFF
J gene: TRBJ2-7; V gene: TRBV6-5; D gene: -; clone size: once; CDR3 DNA: TGTGCCAGCAGTTACGGGCAGGGCGGCGAGCAGTACTTC; CDR3 protein: CASSYGQGGEQYF
J gene: TRBJ1-1; V gene: TRBV4-1; D gene: -; clone size: -; CDR3 DNA: TGCGCCAGCAGCCAAATCCCGGGACCGTACACTGAAGCTTTCTTT; CDR3 protein: CASSQIPGPYTEAFF
J gene: TRBJ1-1; V gene: TRBV5-6; D gene: -; clone size: -; CDR3 DNA: TGTGCCAGCAGCGAGGGGGTGAACACTGAAGCTTTCTTT; CDR3 protein: CASSEGVNTEAFF
J gene: TRBJ1-2; V gene: TRBV12-5; D gene: -; clone size: -; CDR3 DNA: TGTGCTAGTGGTTGGAGCCAGAGGGGGAGTGACTATGGCTACACCTTC; CDR3 protein: CASGWSQRGSDYGYTF
J gene: TRBJ2-2; V gene: TRBV27; D gene: TRBD1; clone size: -; CDR3 DNA: TGTGCCAGCAGTTATTTCAGGGGGCCGTCCGGGGAGCTGTTTTTT; CDR3 protein: CASSYFRGPSGELFF
J gene: TRBJ1-5; V gene: TRBV28; D gene: -; clone size: once; CDR3 DNA: TGTGCCAGCACGCCCCTCAATCAGCCCCAGCATTTT; CDR3 protein: CASTPLNQPQHF
J gene: TRBJ2-3; V gene: TRBV5-6; D gene: -; clone size: -; CDR3 DNA: TGTGCCAGCAGCTTCGGGAGTTCGGCAGATACGCAGTATTTT; CDR3 protein: CASSFGSSADTQYF
J gene: TRBJ2-7; V gene: TRBV19; D gene: TRBD2; clone size: -; CDR3 DNA: TGTGCCAGTAGTATAGCTCGGGGGGACTACGAGCAGTACTTC; CDR3 protein: CASSIARGDYEQYF
J gene: TRBJ2-1; V gene: TRBV5-6; D gene: -; clone size: -; CDR3 DNA: TGTGCCAGCAGCTTCCTAGACCGGGAGCAGTTCTTC; CDR3 protein: CASSFLDREQFF
J gene: TRBJ1-1; V gene: TRBV10-3; D gene: -; clone size: many; CDR3 DNA: TGTGCCATCACACAGGGACTGTTGAACACTGAAGCTTTCTTT; CDR3 protein: CAITQGLLNTEAFF
J gene: TRBJ1-3; V gene: TRBV7-9; D gene: TRBD1; clone size: -; CDR3 DNA: TGTGCCAGCAGCTTAGCGACAGGGGATTCTGGAAACACCATATATTTT; CDR3 protein: CASSLATGDSGNTIYF
J gene: TRBJ1-5; V gene: TRBV30; D gene: -; clone size: -; CDR3 DNA: TGTGCCTGGAGTGGCACCGAAACCATTTTTAACGATCAGCCCCAGCATTTT; CDR3 protein: CAWSGTETIFNDQPQHF
J gene: TRBJ2-3; V gene: TRBV4-1; D gene: -; clone size: -; CDR3 DNA: TGCGCCAGCAGCCCTCCGGGACGCACAGATACGCAGTATTTT; CDR3 protein: CASSPPGRTDTQYF
J gene: TRBJ1-1; V gene: TRBV12-5; D gene: TRBD1; clone size: once; CDR3 DNA: TGTGCTAGTGGTCCAGGGGGGAACACTGAAGCTTTCTTT; CDR3 protein: CASGPGGNTEAFF
J gene: TRBJ1-1; V gene: TRBV5-6; D gene: TRBD1; clone size: -; CDR3 DNA: TGTGCCAGCAGCTTGGGACAGGGGTACACTGAAGCTTTCTTT; CDR3 protein: CASSLGQGYTEAFF
J gene: TRBJ2-2; V gene: TRBV5-1; D gene: -; clone size: -; CDR3 DNA: TGCGCCAGCAGCCCGCTTTGGGACTGGAACACCGGGGAGCTGTTTTTT; CDR3 protein: CASSPLWDWNTGELFF
J gene: TRBJ1-6; V gene: TRBV7-9; D gene: -; clone size: once; CDR3 DNA: TGTGCCAGCAGACTGAGGGACACGGCACCCCTCCACTTT; CDR3 protein: CASRLRDTAPLHF
J gene: TRBJ2-3; V gene: TRBV11-2; D gene: -; clone size: once; CDR3 DNA: TGTGCCAGCAGCTTCGGGTCGGGACCGCAGTATTTT; CDR3 protein: CASSFGSGPQYF
J gene: TRBJ1-4; V gene: TRBV6-1; D gene: -; clone size: -; CDR3 DNA: TGTGCCAGCAGTGAACACCGGTTTCGGACAACTAATGAAAAACTGTTTTTT; CDR3 protein: CASSEHRFRTTNEKLFF
J gene: TRBJ2-1; V gene: TRBV7-3; D gene: -; clone size: -; CDR3 DNA: TGTGCCAGCAGCCAGACCGGGAGCTACAATGAGCAGTTCTTC; CDR3 protein: CASSQTGSYNEQFF
J gene: TRBJ2-7; V gene: TRBV9; D gene: -; clone size: -; CDR3 DNA: TGTGCCAGCAGCGTAGGCCCCTCGTTCTCCTACGAGCAGTACTTC; CDR3 protein: CASSVGPSFSYEQYF